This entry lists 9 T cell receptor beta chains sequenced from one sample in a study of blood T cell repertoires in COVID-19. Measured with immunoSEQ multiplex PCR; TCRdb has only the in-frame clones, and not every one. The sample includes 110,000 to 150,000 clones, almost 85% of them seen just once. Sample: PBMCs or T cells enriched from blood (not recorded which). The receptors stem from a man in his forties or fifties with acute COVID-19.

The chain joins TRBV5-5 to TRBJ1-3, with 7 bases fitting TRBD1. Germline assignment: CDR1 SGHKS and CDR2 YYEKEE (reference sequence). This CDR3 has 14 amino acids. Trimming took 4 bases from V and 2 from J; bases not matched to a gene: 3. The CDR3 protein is CASSLQGTGNTIYF. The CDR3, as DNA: TGTGCCAGCAGCCTACAGGGGACTGGAAACACCATATATTTT.

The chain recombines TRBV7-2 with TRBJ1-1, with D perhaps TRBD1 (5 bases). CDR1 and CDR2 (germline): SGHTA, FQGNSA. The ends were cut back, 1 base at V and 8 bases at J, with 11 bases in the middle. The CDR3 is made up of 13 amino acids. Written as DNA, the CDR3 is TGTGCCAGCAGCTTAGTACCAGGGCGGGAAGCTTTCTTT. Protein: CASSLVPGREAFF.

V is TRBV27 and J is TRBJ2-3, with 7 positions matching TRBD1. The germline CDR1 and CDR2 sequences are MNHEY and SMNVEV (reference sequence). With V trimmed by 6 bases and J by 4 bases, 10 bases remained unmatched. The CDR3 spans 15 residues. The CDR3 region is CASRDQGDYADTQYF. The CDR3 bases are TGTGCCAGCAGAGACCAGGGGGATTATGCAGATACGCAGTATTTT.

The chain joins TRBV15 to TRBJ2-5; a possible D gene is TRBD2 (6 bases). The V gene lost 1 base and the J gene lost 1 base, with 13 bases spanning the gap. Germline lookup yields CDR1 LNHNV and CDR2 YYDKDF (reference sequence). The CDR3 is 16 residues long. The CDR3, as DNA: TGTGCCACCAGCAGAGGTCCGGCGCGGGGCCAAGAGACCCAGTACTTC. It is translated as CATSRGPARGQETQYF.

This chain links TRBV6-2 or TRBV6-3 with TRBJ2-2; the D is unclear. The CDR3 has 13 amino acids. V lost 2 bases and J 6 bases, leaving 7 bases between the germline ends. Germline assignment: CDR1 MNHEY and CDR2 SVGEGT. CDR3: CASSYEPSGELFF. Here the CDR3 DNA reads TGTGCCAGCAGTTACGAGCCGTCCGGGGAGCTGTTTTTT.

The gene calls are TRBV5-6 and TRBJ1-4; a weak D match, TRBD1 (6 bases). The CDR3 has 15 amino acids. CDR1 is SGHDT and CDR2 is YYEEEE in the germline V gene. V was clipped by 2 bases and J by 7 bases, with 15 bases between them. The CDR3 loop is CASSLAGTTSEKLFF. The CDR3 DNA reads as TGTGCCAGCAGCTTAGCCGGGACAACGAGTGAAAAACTGTTTTTT. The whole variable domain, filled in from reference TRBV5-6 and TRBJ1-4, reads DAGVTQSPTHLIKTRGQQVTLRCSPKSGHDTVSWYQQALGQGPQFIFQYYEEEERQRGNFPDRFSGHQFPNYSSELNVNALLLGDSALYLCASSLAGTTSEKLFFGSGTQLSVL.

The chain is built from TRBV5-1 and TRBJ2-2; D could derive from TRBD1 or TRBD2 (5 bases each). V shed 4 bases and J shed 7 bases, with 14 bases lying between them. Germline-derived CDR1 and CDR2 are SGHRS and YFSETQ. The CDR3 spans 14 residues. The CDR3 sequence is CASSLGPGGGELFF. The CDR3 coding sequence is TGCGCCAGCAGCCTGGGACCCGGCGGCGGGGAGCTGTTTTTT.

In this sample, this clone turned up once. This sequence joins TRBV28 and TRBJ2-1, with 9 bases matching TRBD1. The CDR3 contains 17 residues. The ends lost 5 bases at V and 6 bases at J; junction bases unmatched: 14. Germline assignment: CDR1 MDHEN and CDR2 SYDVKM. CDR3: CASSHVPGQGNRNEQFF. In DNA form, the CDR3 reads TGTGCCAGCAGTCATGTCCCGGGACAGGGTAACCGCAATGAGCAGTTCTTC.

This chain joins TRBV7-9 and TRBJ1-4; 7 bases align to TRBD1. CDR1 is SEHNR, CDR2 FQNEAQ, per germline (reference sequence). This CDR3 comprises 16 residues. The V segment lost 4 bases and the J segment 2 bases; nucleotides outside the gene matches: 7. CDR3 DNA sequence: TGTGCCAGCAGCTCCGACAGGGTTGGTACTAATGAAAAACTGTTTTTT. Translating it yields CASSSDRVGTNEKLFF. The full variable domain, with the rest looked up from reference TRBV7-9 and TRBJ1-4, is DTGVSQNPRHKITKRGQNVTFRCDPISEHNRLYWYRQTLGQGPEFLTYFQNEAQLEKSRLLSDRFSAERPKGSFSTLEIQRTEQGDSAMYLCASSSDRVGTNEKLFFGSGTQLSVL.